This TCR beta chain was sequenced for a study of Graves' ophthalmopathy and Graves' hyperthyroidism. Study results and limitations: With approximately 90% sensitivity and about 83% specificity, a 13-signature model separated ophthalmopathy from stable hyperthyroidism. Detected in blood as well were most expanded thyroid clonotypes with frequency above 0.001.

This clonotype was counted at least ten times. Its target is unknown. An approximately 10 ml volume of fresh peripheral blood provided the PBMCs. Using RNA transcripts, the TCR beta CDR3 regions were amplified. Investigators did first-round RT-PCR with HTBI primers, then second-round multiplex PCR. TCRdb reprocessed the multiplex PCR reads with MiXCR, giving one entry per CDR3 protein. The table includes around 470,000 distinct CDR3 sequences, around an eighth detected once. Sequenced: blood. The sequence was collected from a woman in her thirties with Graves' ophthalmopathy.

The CDR3 DNA follows: TGTGCCAGCAGGGTTGCAGCCGGGGAGCTGTTTTTT. This encodes CASRVAAGELFF. The chain is built from TRBV28 and TRBJ2-2, with D hard to call. This CDR3 spans 12 amino acids. V was shortened by 6 bases and J by 6 bases, with 8 bases between the two germline ends. The germline V gene has CDR1 MDHEN and CDR2 SYDVKM.